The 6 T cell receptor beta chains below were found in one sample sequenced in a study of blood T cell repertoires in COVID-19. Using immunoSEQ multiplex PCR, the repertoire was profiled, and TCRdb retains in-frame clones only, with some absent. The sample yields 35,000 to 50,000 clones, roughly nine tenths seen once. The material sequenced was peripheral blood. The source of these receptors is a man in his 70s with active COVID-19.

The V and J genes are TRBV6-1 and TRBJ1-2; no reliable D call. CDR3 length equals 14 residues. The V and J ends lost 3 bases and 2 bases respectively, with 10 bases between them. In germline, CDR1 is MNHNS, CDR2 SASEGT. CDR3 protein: CASSDVVENYGYTF. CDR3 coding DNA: TGTGCCAGCAGTGACGTCGTTGAGAACTATGGCTACACCTTC.

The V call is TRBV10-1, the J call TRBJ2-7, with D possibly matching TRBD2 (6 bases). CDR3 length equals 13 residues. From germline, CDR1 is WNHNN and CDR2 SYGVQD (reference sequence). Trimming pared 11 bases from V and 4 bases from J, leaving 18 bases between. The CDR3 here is CARARRVWYEQYF. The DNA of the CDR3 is TGCGCCCGAGCACGGAGGGTGTGGTACGAGCAGTACTTC.

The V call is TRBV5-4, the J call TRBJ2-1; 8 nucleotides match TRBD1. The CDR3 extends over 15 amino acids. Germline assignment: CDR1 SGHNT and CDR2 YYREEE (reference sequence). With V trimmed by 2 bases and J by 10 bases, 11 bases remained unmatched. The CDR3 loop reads CASSFSRDRHTEQFF. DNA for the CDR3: TGTGCCAGCAGCTTCAGTAGGGACAGGCATACGGAGCAGTTCTTC.

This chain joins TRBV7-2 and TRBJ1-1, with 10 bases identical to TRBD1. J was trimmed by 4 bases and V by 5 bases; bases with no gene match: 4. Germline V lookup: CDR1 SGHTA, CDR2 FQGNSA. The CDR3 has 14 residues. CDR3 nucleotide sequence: TGTGCCAGCAGCGCCCGGGACAGGGGCACTGAAGCTTTCTTT. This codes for CASSARDRGTEAFF.

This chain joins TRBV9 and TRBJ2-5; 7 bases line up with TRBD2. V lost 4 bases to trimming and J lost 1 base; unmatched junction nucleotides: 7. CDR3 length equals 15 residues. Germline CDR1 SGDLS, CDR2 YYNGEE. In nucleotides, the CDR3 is TGTGCCAGCAGCCCAAGAGCGGGGACCCAAGAGACCCAGTACTTC. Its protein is CASSPRAGTQETQYF.

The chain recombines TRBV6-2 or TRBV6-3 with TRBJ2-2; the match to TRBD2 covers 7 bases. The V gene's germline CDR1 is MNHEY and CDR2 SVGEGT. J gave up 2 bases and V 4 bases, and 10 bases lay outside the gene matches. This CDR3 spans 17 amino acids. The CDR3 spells CASSFHGGTLNTGELFF. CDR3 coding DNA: TGTGCCAGCAGTTTTCACGGGGGGACCTTAAACACCGGGGAGCTGTTTTTT.